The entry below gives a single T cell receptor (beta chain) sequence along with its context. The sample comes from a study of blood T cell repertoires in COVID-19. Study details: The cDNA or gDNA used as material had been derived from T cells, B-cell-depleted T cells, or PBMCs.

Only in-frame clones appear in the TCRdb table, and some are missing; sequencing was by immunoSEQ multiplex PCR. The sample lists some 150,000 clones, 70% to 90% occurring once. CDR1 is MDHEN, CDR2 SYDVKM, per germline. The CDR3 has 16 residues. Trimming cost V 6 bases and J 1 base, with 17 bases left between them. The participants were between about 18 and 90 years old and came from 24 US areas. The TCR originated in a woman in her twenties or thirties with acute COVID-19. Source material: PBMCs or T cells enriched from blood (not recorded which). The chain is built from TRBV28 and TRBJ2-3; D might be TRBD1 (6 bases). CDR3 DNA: TGTGCCAGCAGGACCCCAGGGGATATGGGCACAGATACGCAGTATTTT. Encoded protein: CASRTPGDMGTDTQYF.